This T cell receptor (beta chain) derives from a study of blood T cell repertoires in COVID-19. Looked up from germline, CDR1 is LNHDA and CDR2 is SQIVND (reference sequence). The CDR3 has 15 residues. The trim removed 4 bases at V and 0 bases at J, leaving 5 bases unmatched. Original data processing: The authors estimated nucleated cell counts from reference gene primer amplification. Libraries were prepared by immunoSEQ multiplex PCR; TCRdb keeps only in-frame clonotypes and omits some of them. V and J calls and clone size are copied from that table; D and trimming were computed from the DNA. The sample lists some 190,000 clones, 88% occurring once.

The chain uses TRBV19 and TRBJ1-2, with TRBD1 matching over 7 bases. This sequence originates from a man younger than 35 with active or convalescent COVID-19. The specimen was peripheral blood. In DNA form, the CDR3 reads TGTGCCAGTAGTAGGAGGACAGGACCTAACTATGGCTACACCTTC. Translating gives CASSRRTGPNYGYTF.